The 10 T cell receptor beta chains below come from one sample, sequenced in a study of tumor-infiltrating lymphocytes in primary liver carcinoma. Germline DNA was also extracted, and blood RNA was taken from unsorted whole blood. Starting material of 450 to 500 ng total RNA yielded TCR beta cDNA via a constant-region primer. Three-round nested multiplex PCR performed with slightly modified ARM-PCR produced the TCR beta libraries. The first two PCR rounds used TRBV1-TRBV30 primers with a Cbeta primer, roughly 10 cycles each. Via MiXCR, TCRdb re-called the multiplex PCR reads, giving one row per CDR3 protein. The sample holds about 350,000 distinct CDR3 sequences, around three fifths seen once. The sequencing sample was made of peripheral blood. These receptors were collected from a man aged 35 to 55 with primary liver carcinoma and hepatitis B virus infection.

As concerns this clonotype: Just one base apart from a much larger clone, this may be a read error. As the CDR3 is not closed by the conserved phenylalanine or tryptophan, this likely results from a read error. This chain links TRBV10-2 with TRBJ1-5; no firm D call. Germline V gene sequence: CDR1 WSHSY, CDR2 SAAADI. The CDR3 spans 14 residues. V lost 5 bases and J lost 3, with 11 bases in between. As DNA, the CDR3 is TGCGCCAGCAGTTACGGACCTTACAATCAGCCCCAGCATTCT. Its translation is CASSYGPYNQPQHS.

With respect to this clonotype: A much larger clone is a single base away; this may be a read error. The J gene is TRBJ2-1, the V gene TRBV4-1; TRBD1 agrees at 9 bases. From germline, CDR1 is MGHRA and CDR2 YSYEKL. The CDR3 consists of 17 residues. The CDR3 nucleotides are TGCGCCAGCAGCCGAAGCGGAACAGGGGGCTCCCACAATGAGCAGTTCTTC. This sequence encodes CASSRSGTGGSHNEQFF.

Only one count was recorded for this clonotype. The junction does not match germline at one end; this may be a read error. The rearrangement uses TRBV6-5 and TRBJ2-7; maybe TRBD2 (5 bases). Germline values: CDR1 MNHEY, CDR2 SVGAGI. This CDR3 contains 17 residues. CDR3 sequence (DNA): TGTGTCAGCGGTTACCCCCTCTTTAGCGACCGCTCCTACGAGCAGTACTTC. Translating it yields CVSGYPLFSDRSYEQYF.

Many counts were recorded for this clonotype. V and J are TRBV6-5 and TRBJ2-3, with D perhaps TRBD2 (5 bases). The CDR3 totals 16 residues. Trimming took off 0 bases at V and 4 bases at J, with 14 bases between the two ends. CDR1 is MNHEY, CDR2 SVGAGI, per germline. The CDR3 nucleotides read TGTGCCAGCAGTTACTCGTCCAGCGGAAATTCAGATACGCAGTATTTT. Protein sequence: CASSYSSSGNSDTQYF.

Regarding this clonotype: This clone may be a read error of a much larger clone one base away. The chain is built from TRBV5-4 and TRBJ2-5; no firm D call. V was shortened by 4 bases and J by 11 bases, with 24 bases between the two germline ends. The CDR3 is 15 amino acids. The germline V gene has CDR1 SGHNT and CDR2 YYREEE (reference sequence). CDR3 coding DNA: TGTGCCAGCAGCGGGCGTGGGGTCGCTAGTTCATCGCAGTACTTC. Its protein product is CASSGRGVASSSQYF.

Comment on this clonotype: An end of the junction differs from the germline gene, which may be a read error. The rearrangement uses TRBV11-2 and TRBJ2-2, with D possibly being TRBD2 (6 bases). The germline V gene has CDR1 SGHAT and CDR2 FQNNGV. The CDR3 totals 12 residues. CDR3 coding DNA: TGTACCAGCAGCTTAGCCAGGCGGGAACTGTTTTTT. It codes for CTSSLARRELFF.

On this clonotype: The junction departs from germline at one end; a sequencing error may be responsible. The chain employs TRBV11-2 and TRBJ2-7, with D unclear. CDR1 and CDR2 (germline): SGHAT, FQNNGV. The CDR3 spans 17 residues. This CDR3 reads CAGSLTDPGGNSYEQYF. CDR3 DNA sequence: TGTGCCGGCAGCTTGACGGATCCGGGTGGGAACTCCTACGAGCAGTACTTC.

The sample holds many counts of this clonotype. The chain joins TRBV5-6 to TRBJ2-4, with 8 bases matching TRBD2. The V and J ends lost 4 bases and 9 bases, in that order; junction bases with no gene match: 6. The CDR3 totals 13 residues. Germline V gene data show CDR1 as SGHDT and CDR2 as YYEEEE. For the CDR3, the DNA is TGTGCCAGCAGCCCGGCGGGGGGCCCCATTCAGTACTTC. This codes for CASSPAGGPIQYF.

This clonotype was seen at least ten times. The CDR3 bases are TGTGCCATCAGTGCAGGAGGGCGAGAGACCCAGTACTTC. This codes for CAISAGGRETQYF. This chain connects TRBV10-3 to TRBJ2-5, with D perhaps TRBD2 (6 bases). Germline values: CDR1 ENHRY, CDR2 SYGVKD. The CDR3 consists of 13 residues. Trimming shortened V by 4 bases and J by 4 bases, and 10 bases separated the two germline ends.

With respect to this clonotype: This may be a read error, as it is one base from a much larger clone. Since the CDR3 does not end with the conserved phenylalanine or tryptophan, this likely comes from a read error. The chain combines TRBV6-1 with TRBJ1-6, with D unclear. Deletions cut 1 base from V and 9 bases from J, with 10 bases between. From germline, CDR1 is MNHNS and CDR2 SASEGT. CDR3 length equals 14 residues. CDR3 region: CASSEGGTSSPLHC. The CDR3, as DNA: TGTGCCAGCAGTGAAGGGGGTACCAGTTCACCCCTCCACTGT.